One T cell receptor beta chain is described in this entry. This clonotype has only a few counts. Its binding antigen is unknown. Base qualities were left out, and no much larger clone turns up one base away. The data were obtained in a study of post-analysis software for immune sequencing data (dated by TCRdb to the mid-2010s). Context from the whole study: Relapsing-remitting, secondary progressive and progressive-relapsing multiple sclerosis were recorded as disease courses, and subtype annotation was lacking for some patients. The patient repertoires were compared against approximately ten previously published healthy control repertoires obtained from donors aged roughly 6 to 25 years. A subset of samples was prepared in parallel using single-end sample barcoding, then pooled and co-amplified after Illumina adapter ligation. On the study overall, not on this receptor specifically: Normalized Chao1 diversity was significantly lower in multiple sclerosis patients than controls, suggesting substantial peripheral T-cell clonal expansion. The control group was slightly older than the multiple sclerosis patient group. When samples were clustered directly using the F measure, samples prepared in the same batch co-clustered strongly, which prompted a batch-effect correction.

To demonstrate the VDJtools post-analysis software, TCR beta repertoires were profiled from the peripheral blood of 10 to 15 young patients with multiple sclerosis. The multiple sclerosis patients were children and adolescents between roughly 6 and 16 years of age. Library generation was performed with PCR. Sequencing was performed on an Illumina HiSeq 2500. To reduce PCR and sequencing biases, unique molecular identifiers were built into the TCR beta cDNA libraries. Roughly 500,000 cDNA molecules were obtained per 1 to 10 million input T cells, so each molecule approximated one T cell. Patient libraries were prepared and sequenced with the same protocol used for the earlier healthy control dataset. Samples belonging to the same batch were prepared together, multiplexed and sequenced on a shared HiSeq lane. Turning to the authors' computational methods: Raw barcoded reads were processed with MIGEC, and single-read molecular identifier groups were discarded before consensus assembly and CDR3 extraction. VDJtools was used for post-analysis of the clonotype tables, and diversity was normalized by down-sampling every dataset to the size of the smallest sample. In repertoire overlap clustering, CDR3 amino acid sequences, but not nucleotide sequences, were matched to correct batch-related cross-sample contamination. The public reads were reanalyzed by TCRdb: fastp trimming at Q25, MiXCR alignment, in-frame beta chains only. A single entry per CDR3 protein holds the most common genes and DNA from its merged rows. These V and J calls derive from TCRdb rather than the authors' analysis. Counted in this sample were roughly 400,000 distinct CDR3 sequences; 39% of them appeared once. The ten largest make up approximately 7.6% of the sample.

Sequencing used blood. The origin of this receptor is a girl aged 2-10 years with multiple sclerosis.

The sequenced DNA is TGTGCCAGCAGCCACCGACTAGCCTACGAGCAGTACTTC. The translation is CASSHRLAYEQYF. The chain is made from TRBV3-1 and TRBJ2-7; the D gene is perhaps TRBD2, from 6 matching bases. The V and J ends are trimmed by 3 bases and 2 bases, leaving 8 bases between them. The germline V gene (reference sequence) sets CDR1 to LGHDT and CDR2 to YNNKEL. Taken from cysteine to phenylalanine, the CDR3 has 13 residues. Solely the CDR3 DNA is kept, with 39 bases framed from the first base.